This T cell receptor beta chain was profiled in a study of shared clonotypes between healthy human individuals. The table came from immunoSEQ multiplex PCR; TCRdb's copy has only in-frame clones and leaves some out. The sample has about 1 million clones, under 80% seen once. Concerning this clone: What it binds is not known.

The J segment lost 6 bases and the V segment lost 5 bases, leaving 15 bases of the junction unmatched. CDR3 length equals 16 residues. Germline V gene data show CDR1 as SGHTA and CDR2 as FQGNSA. Notes on the study in general: In the sorted subsets, rarefaction showed sequencing was incomplete despite large depth.

This TCR was recovered from a man aged 18 to 35 in good health. Sequencing was carried out using memory CD4+ T cells sorted from blood. Subset in this sample: CD45RA-negative fraction. This rearrangement joins TRBV7-2 to TRBJ2-7; 8 bases match TRBD2. CDR3 nucleotide sequence: TGTGCCAGCAGCGAAAACCCCTTAGCGGGAAGTCCCGAGCAGTACTTC. Residues: CASSENPLAGSPEQYF.